The 15 T cell receptor beta chains presented below share a single source sample, sequenced in a study of response to subunit inactivated influenza vaccine. MiXCR was run by TCRdb on the RT-PCR reads, yielding one entry per CDR3 protein. The sample carries roughly 160,000 distinct CDR3 sequences, approximately 11% recorded once. Sample: CD8+ T cells sorted from PBMCs, taken less than 30 months after vaccination. The origin of the receptors is a man aged 50-75 years who received an inactivated influenza vaccine.

This clonotype showed up just a few times. The J gene is TRBJ2-1, the V gene TRBV27; 15 bases line up with TRBD2. The CDR3 sequence is 20 residues long. Unmatched junction bases numbered 14, after V lost 2 bases and J lost 6 bases. Germline CDR1 and CDR2: MNHEY and SMNVEV (reference sequence). CDR3 residues: CASSLLFPGLAGGGFNEQFF. The CDR3 DNA reads TGTGCCAGCAGTTTACTTTTTCCCGGACTAGCGGGAGGGGGATTCAATGAGCAGTTCTTC.

Comment on this clonotype: At one end, the junction sequence differs from germline, possibly due to a read error. The V gene is TRBV29-1, the J gene TRBJ2-7; D is unclear. This CDR3 spans 16 amino acids. Per the germline V gene, CDR1 is SQVTM and CDR2 is ANQGSEA. The CDR3 DNA reads TGCAGCGTTAGCGCACGGACGGATTACCCCTCCAACGAGCAGTACTTC. It is translated as CSVSARTDYPSNEQYF.

This clonotype was counted ten times or more. This chain uses TRBV7-8 with TRBJ2-5; the D is unclear. Trimming shortened V by 6 bases and J by 3 bases, and 11 bases separated the two germline ends. The CDR3 length is 13 residues. CDR1 is SGHVS and CDR2 is FQNEAQ in the germline V gene. DNA of the CDR3: TGTGCCAGCAGAACATACAGTGAAGAGACCCAGTACTTC. Protein: CASRTYSEETQYF.

This clonotype was counted a few times. The chain employs TRBV7-9 and TRBJ2-1; possibly TRBD2 for D (5 bases). Germline assignment: CDR1 SEHNR and CDR2 FQNEAQ (reference sequence). V shed 5 bases and J shed 8 bases, with 19 bases lying between them. The CDR3 contains 15 residues. The CDR3 DNA reads TGTGCCAGCAGCCCCTACCAGGCTGGCGGGTATGAGCAGTTCTTC. Translation gives CASSPYQAGGYEQFF.

The rearrangement links TRBV11-2 to TRBJ2-3; TRBD2 might be the D (6 bases). From germline, CDR1 is SGHAT and CDR2 FQNNGV. There are 15 residues in the CDR3. Trimming removed 2 bases from V and 2 bases from J, with 11 bases in between. This chain's CDR3 is CASSLYASVTDTQYF. The CDR3 nucleotides read TGTGCCAGCAGCTTATATGCTAGCGTCACAGATACGCAGTATTTT.

The CDR3 region is CASRGGPGRTFF. The CDR3 DNA follows: TGTGCCAGCAGAGGGGGGCCGGGCAGAACTTTCTTT. The chain combines TRBV6-2 or TRBV6-3 with TRBJ1-1; perhaps TRBD1 as D (6 bases). V was clipped by 6 bases and J by 12 bases, with 17 bases between them. This CDR3 is built from 12 residues. The germline V gene encodes CDR1 MNHEY and CDR2 SVGEGT.

This chain joins TRBV7-6 and TRBJ2-7, with D unresolved. Germline V gives CDR1 SGHVS, CDR2 FNYEAQ. V lost 2 bases and J 3 bases, leaving 20 bases between the germline ends. CDR3 length: 17 residues. DNA for the CDR3: TGTGCCAGCAGCTTAAAGGGCGGAACTCGAACCTTCTACGAGCAGTACTTC. It specifies CASSLKGGTRTFYEQYF.

This sequence joins TRBV2 and TRBJ2-7; the D call may be TRBD1 or TRBD2 (6 bases each). Trimming took 11 bases from V and 2 from J, leaving 16 bases between them. The V gene's germline CDR1 is SNHLY and CDR2 FYNNEI. The CDR3 has 13 residues. Here the CDR3 DNA reads TGTGCCGGGGGGCGGGGCGGCGCCTACGAGCAGTACTTC. Translation: CAGGRGGAYEQYF.

This clonotype was counted a few times. In nucleotides, the CDR3 is TGTGCCACCAGCAGAGACATACTAGCGGGGTACTACGAGCAGTACTTC. Translation: CATSRDILAGYYEQYF. This chain joins TRBV15 and TRBJ2-7; 10 nucleotides align to TRBD2. Germline CDR1 LNHNV, CDR2 YYDKDF (reference sequence). The CDR3 contains 16 residues. V was clipped by 0 bases and J by 3 bases; unmatched bases: 5.

This clonotype was counted between two and nine times. The rearrangement uses TRBV5-1 and TRBJ1-1; 8 bases line up with TRBD1. This CDR3 has 16 residues. The V gene end was trimmed by 4 bases and the J gene end by 2 bases; junction bases not matched to a gene: 10. The germline gives CDR1 SGHRS, CDR2 YFSETQ. DNA for the CDR3: TGCGCCAGCAGCGTGGTTGGGACAGGCTCAAACACTGAAGCTTTCTTT. Its translation is CASSVVGTGSNTEAFF. Full variable domain (remainder filled in from reference TRBV5-1 and TRBJ1-1): KAGVTQTPRYLIKTRGQQVTLSCSPISGHRSVSWYQQTPGQGLQFLFEYFSETQRNKGNFPGRFSGRQFSNSRSEMNVSTLELGDSALYLCASSVVGTGSNTEAFFGQGTRLTVV.

CDR3 coding DNA: TGTGCCAGCAGCTCGACAGGGGGCGCTTACGAGCAGTACTTC. Translation gives CASSSTGGAYEQYF. The chain employs TRBV7-2 and TRBJ2-7, with TRBD1 matching over 10 bases. The CDR3 consists of 14 residues. CDR1 SGHTA and CDR2 FQGNSA come from the germline V gene. The junction had 4 bases not matched to a gene; V was cut back by 4 bases and J by 4 bases.

This clonotype has more than one count but fewer than ten. J is TRBJ2-2 and V is TRBV6-1; 9 bases map to TRBD2. The V and J ends lost 6 bases and 2 bases, in that order; junction bases with no gene match: 7. In germline, CDR1 is MNHNS, CDR2 SASEGT. The CDR3 loop spans 16 amino acids. The CDR3 sequence: CASRKIAGVNTGELFF. CDR3 sequence (DNA): TGTGCCAGCAGAAAAATAGCGGGAGTAAACACCGGGGAGCTGTTTTTT.

This clonotype was counted many times. The chain is built from TRBV28 and TRBJ2-7; D uncertain. The germline gives CDR1 MDHEN, CDR2 SYDVKM. The CDR3 covers 14 residues. V was shortened by 1 base and J by 3 bases, with 10 bases between the two germline ends. This chain's CDR3 is CASSLSLGYYEQYF. In DNA, the CDR3 is TGTGCCAGCAGTTTATCTCTAGGTTACTACGAGCAGTACTTC. The full variable domain, with the rest looked up from reference TRBV28 and TRBJ2-7, is DVKVTQSSRYLVKRTGEKVFLECVQDMDHENMFWYRQDPGLGLRLIYFSYDVKMKEKGDIPEGYSVSREKKERFSLILESASTNQTSMYLCASSLSLGYYEQYFGPGTRLTVT.

Comment on this clonotype: A much larger clone differs by one base, so this may be a read error. The J gene is TRBJ2-3, the V gene TRBV4-3, with D perhaps TRBD2 (5 bases). V lost 3 bases, J lost 3 bases, and 10 bases lay in between. Germline V gene sequence: CDR1 LGHNA, CDR2 YSLEER. The CDR3 covers 14 residues. The CDR3 spells CASSHGVSTDTQYF. The CDR3 DNA reads as TGCGCCAGCAGCCACGGGGTATCGACAGATACGCAGTATTTT.

This clonotype was counted many times. This chain joins TRBV2 and TRBJ2-5; D may be TRBD1 (5 bases). The CDR3 runs 15 residues. The germline V and J ends were trimmed by 2 bases and 2 bases, with 12 bases remaining between them. CDR1 is SNHLY and CDR2 is FYNNEI in the germline V gene. This CDR3 reads CASSESVGVQETQYF. CDR3 sequence (DNA): TGTGCCAGCAGTGAAAGTGTAGGGGTACAAGAGACCCAGTACTTC.